Below are 26 T cell receptor beta chains sequenced from a single sample in a study of blood T cells in healthy people across ages. Primed by a sample-barcoded 5' primer and a J-beta primer mix, a second PCR proceeded for 7 to 11 cycles. TCRdb passed the 5' RACE reads through MiXCR, listing each CDR3 protein once. The data hold about 1.6 million distinct CDR3 sequences, with about 32% observed a single time. The sample taken for sequencing was blood. All receptors come from a young woman in good health.

This clonotype was detected a few times. V gene TRBV7-6 combines with J gene TRBJ2-7; D perhaps matches TRBD1 (6 bases). This CDR3 has 14 amino acids. V shed 1 base and J shed 5 bases, with 12 bases lying between them. Germline V gives CDR1 SGHVS, CDR2 FNYEAQ. CDR3 loop: CASSLETQGHEQYF. CDR3 sequence (DNA): TGTGCCAGCAGCTTAGAAACACAGGGCCACGAGCAGTACTTC.

CDR3 in amino acids: CASNPGGSSPLHF. The CDR3 DNA sequence: TGTGCCAGCAACCCCGGGGGGAGTTCACCCCTCCACTTT. The J gene is TRBJ1-6, the V gene TRBV2; weak D call: TRBD1 (5 bases). Germline V lookup: CDR1 SNHLY, CDR2 FYNNEI. The length of the CDR3 is 13 residues. V was trimmed by 7 bases and J by 9 bases, leaving 13 bases between them.

The CDR3 sequence: CASRASGLGNEQFF. CDR3 DNA sequence: TGTGCCAGCAGGGCTAGCGGGTTGGGCAATGAGCAGTTCTTC. The gene calls are TRBV6-5 and TRBJ2-1, with 8 bases lining up with TRBD2. This CDR3 is built from 14 residues. V was clipped by 6 bases and J by 6 bases; unmatched bases: 7. Germline lookup yields CDR1 MNHEY and CDR2 SVGAGI.

This clonotype was detected a few times. The genes are TRBV15 and TRBJ2-7; 8 bases match TRBD1. The CDR3 has 14 amino acids. The J segment lost 3 bases and the V segment lost 1 base, leaving 2 bases of the junction unmatched. CDR1 and CDR2 (germline): LNHNV, YYDKDF (reference sequence). The CDR3 bases are TGTGCCACCAGCAGAGTAGGACAGGGCTACGAGCAGTACTTC. Its translation: CATSRVGQGYEQYF.

This clonotype was seen more than once but under ten times. The chain links TRBV6-1 to TRBJ2-1; 7 positions match TRBD1. V lost 4 bases and J lost 7; bases outside the gene matches: 13. Germline assignment: CDR1 MNHNS and CDR2 SASEGT. The CDR3 loop spans 16 amino acids. The CDR3 sequence: CASSVYRDRTLNEQFF. Here the CDR3 DNA reads TGTGCCAGCAGTGTCTACCGGGACAGAACGTTAAATGAGCAGTTCTTC.

In the case of this clonotype: A single base separates this from a much larger clone, so it may be a read error. The chain combines TRBV28 with TRBJ1-2; D is unresolved. The CDR3 length is 14 residues. V was trimmed by 0 bases and J by 1 base, leaving 6 bases between them. From germline, CDR1 is MDHEN and CDR2 SYDVKM. In nucleotides, the CDR3 is TGTGCCAGCAGTTTATGGCACAGTAACTATGGCTACACCTTC. Encoded protein: CASSLWHSNYGYTF.

The genes are TRBV5-1 and TRBJ2-6; D is unclear. CDR1 and CDR2 from the germline V gene are SGHRS and YFSETQ. Trimming cost V 4 bases and J 3 bases, with 14 bases left between them. The CDR3 is made up of 16 amino acids. In nucleotides, the CDR3 is TGCGCCAGCAGCCTCGGTTCGAGTGGTGGGGCCAACGTCCTGACTTTC. Translation gives CASSLGSSGGANVLTF.

The rearrangement joins TRBV20-1 to TRBJ1-5; D ambiguous. Trimming took off 4 bases at V and 2 bases at J, with 12 bases between the two ends. The CDR3 spans 14 residues. CDR1 and CDR2 (germline): DFQATT, SNEGSKA (reference sequence). CDR3 sequence: CSAKGNWGNQPQHF. In DNA, the CDR3 is TGCAGTGCTAAGGGAAATTGGGGCAATCAGCCCCAGCATTTT.

The rearrangement uses TRBV6-5 and TRBJ1-2, with D maybe TRBD1 (5 bases). CDR1 is MNHEY, CDR2 SVGAGI, per germline. CDR3 size: 14 residues. Trimming left V 2 bases short and J 4 bases short, with 11 bases between. The CDR3 loop is CASSYKGSTYGYTF. CDR3 nucleotides: TGTGCCAGCAGTTACAAGGGGAGTACCTATGGCTACACCTTC.

The chain combines TRBV12-3 or TRBV12-4 with TRBJ1-1; a weak D match, TRBD1 (6 bases). The CDR3 has 14 residues. Trimming removed 6 bases from V and 2 bases from J, with 13 bases in between. CDR3 DNA sequence: TGTGCCAGCAGCTACGACAGGTTCAACACTGAAGCTTTCTTT. This codes for CASSYDRFNTEAFF.

The chain joins TRBV4-1 to TRBJ2-3; 8 bases fit TRBD2. CDR3 length: 15 residues. The ends lost 3 bases at V and 2 bases at J; junction bases unmatched: 4. Germline V gene sequence: CDR1 MGHRA, CDR2 YSYEKL. CDR3 sequence (DNA): TGCGCCAGCAGCCAGGTACTAGCGGCCACAGATACGCAGTATTTT. This translates into CASSQVLAATDTQYF.

V and J are TRBV20-1 and TRBJ2-5, with 12 nucleotides matching TRBD2. Germline V gene lookup returns CDR1 DFQATT and CDR2 SNEGSKA (reference sequence). V was pared by 4 bases and J by 0 bases, with 3 bases of the junction left unmatched. The CDR3 totals 15 residues. The CDR3 DNA reads as TGCAGTGCTACCAGGACTAGCGGGGACCAAGAGACCCAGTACTTC. Translating gives CSATRTSGDQETQYF.

This sequence joins TRBV20-1 and TRBJ2-7, with D unclear. The germline V gene encodes CDR1 DFQATT and CDR2 SNEGSKA (reference sequence). The CDR3 is made up of 14 amino acids. V lost 0 bases to trimming and J lost 6 bases, with 15 bases between them. The CDR3 reads CSARDPGRYSEQYF. The CDR3 nucleotides are TGCAGTGCTAGAGATCCGGGCAGGTACAGCGAGCAGTACTTC.

J is TRBJ1-2 and V is TRBV20-1; D is possibly TRBD1 (6 bases). This CDR3 comprises 14 residues. CDR1 DFQATT and CDR2 SNEGSKA come from the germline V gene (reference sequence). With 5 bases removed from V and 2 bases from J, the gap between germline ends came to 15 bases. The CDR3 region has the DNA TGCAGTGCTGGGGGGGCAGGGGAAAACTATGGCTACACCTTC. It translates to CSAGGAGENYGYTF.

This rearrangement joins TRBV5-1 to TRBJ1-5, with 8 nucleotides matching TRBD1. The germline CDR1 and CDR2 sequences are SGHRS and YFSETQ. The J segment lost 8 bases and the V segment lost 2 bases, leaving 9 bases of the junction unmatched. This CDR3 has 15 residues. As DNA, the CDR3 is TGCGCCAGCAGCTTAGCCGGGACAGGCCACGAGCCCCAGCATTTT. Translating gives CASSLAGTGHEPQHF.

The chain combines TRBV2 with TRBJ2-1; D remains unclear. V lost 8 bases and J 8 bases, leaving 16 bases between the germline ends. The CDR3 has 13 amino acids. Germline values: CDR1 SNHLY, CDR2 FYNNEI. CDR3 bases: TGTGCCAGCCATCAGGCCCGGGTCGATGAGCAGTTCTTC. It encodes CASHQARVDEQFF.

The table lists this clonotype with a count of one. This may be a read error, as it is one base from a much larger clone. The chain carries TRBV7-2 and TRBJ2-3; perhaps TRBD1 as D (5 bases). The CDR3 has 13 amino acids. CDR1 and CDR2 from the germline V gene are SGHTA and FQGNSA. The CDR3 bases are TGTGCCAGTAGGGGCGGAAGCACAGGTACGCAGTATTTT. As protein: CASRGGSTGTQYF.

A few counts support this clonotype. V usage is TRBV20-1 and J usage is TRBJ2-7; D not resolved. Germline V gene lookup returns CDR1 DFQATT and CDR2 SNEGSKA (reference sequence). The CDR3 is made up of 14 amino acids. V lost 0 bases and J lost 6, with 15 bases in between. DNA for the CDR3: TGCAGTGCTAGAGACCCAGTGGCCAGTTTCGAGCAGTACTTC. It translates to CSARDPVASFEQYF.

CDR3 sequence reads: CASSFNGGGSSDTQYF. For the CDR3, the DNA is TGTGCCAGCAGCTTTAACGGCGGGGGGAGTTCAGATACGCAGTATTTT. The chain uses TRBV7-2 and TRBJ2-3; TRBD2 aligns across 8 bases. V was clipped by 3 bases and J by 4 bases; unmatched bases: 9. This CDR3 spans 16 amino acids. Looked up from germline, CDR1 is SGHTA and CDR2 is FQGNSA.

This clonotype showed up just a few times. The chain employs TRBV15 and TRBJ1-1; D gene ambiguous. Per the germline V gene, CDR1 is LNHNV and CDR2 is YYDKDF (reference sequence). Between the trimmed V and J ends, which lost 3 bases and 1 base, there was a span of 9 bases. This CDR3 comprises 14 residues. The CDR3 DNA reads as TGTGCCACCAGCAGGGGATCACCGAACACTGAAGCTTTCTTT. It specifies CATSRGSPNTEAFF.

This clonotype occurred many times. The chain links TRBV4-2 to TRBJ2-1; D is ambiguous. The CDR3 spans 15 residues. Germline V lookup: CDR1 LGHNA, CDR2 YNFKEQ. Trimming shortened V by 0 bases and J by 7 bases, and 13 bases separated the two germline ends. CDR3 coding DNA: TGTGCCAGCAGCCAAGAAGAATTAGTATCGAATGAGCAGTTCTTC. Its translation is CASSQEELVSNEQFF.

This clonotype was observed a handful of times. The chain combines TRBV12-3 or TRBV12-4 with TRBJ2-7; the D gene could be TRBD1 or TRBD2 (5 bases each). Trimming removed 6 bases at V and 3 bases at J, with 12 bases between. The CDR3 has 13 residues. The CDR3 spells CASRGDEFYEQYF. In DNA, the CDR3 is TGTGCCAGCAGGGGGGACGAGTTCTACGAGCAGTACTTC.

The rearrangement links TRBV24-1 to TRBJ2-1; 10 bases are a match to TRBD1. The CDR3 is made up of 15 amino acids. The V gene end was trimmed by 4 bases and the J gene end by 6 bases; junction bases not matched to a gene: 5. Germline CDR1 KGHDR, CDR2 SFDVKD. CDR3 coding DNA: TGTGCCACCAGTGACCCCGGGACAGGGGTCAATGAGCAGTTCTTC. Translating gives CATSDPGTGVNEQFF.

This clonotype appeared a few times. The chain combines TRBV29-1 with TRBJ1-4; the D gene is possibly TRBD1 (6 bases). CDR3 length: 12 residues. The germline V gene has CDR1 SQVTM and CDR2 ANQGSEA. The V end was cut by 7 bases, the J end by 7 bases, with 13 bases between. This CDR3 is CSAAGAFEKLFF. The CDR3 bases are TGCAGCGCAGCAGGGGCCTTTGAAAAACTGTTTTTT.

This clonotype is a singleton in its sample. V and J are TRBV20-1 and TRBJ2-3, with 8 positions matching TRBD2. The V gene's germline CDR1 is DFQATT and CDR2 SNEGSKA (reference sequence). V lost 1 base and J lost 3; bases outside the gene matches: 15. The CDR3 extends over 18 amino acids. CDR3 protein: CSARAPGAGGRETDTQYF. Written as DNA, the CDR3 is TGCAGTGCTAGAGCCCCGGGGGCGGGAGGACGAGAAACAGATACGCAGTATTTT.

This chain joins TRBV28 and TRBJ1-5, with a tentative D call TRBD1 (6 bases). Trimming pared 2 bases from V and 6 bases from J, leaving 14 bases between. Germline lookup yields CDR1 MDHEN and CDR2 SYDVKM. This CDR3 is built from 15 residues. CDR3 loop: CASSLAAAGVQPQHF. CDR3 sequence (DNA): TGTGCCAGCAGTTTAGCTGCGGCAGGGGTTCAGCCCCAGCATTTT.